Reported below is one T cell receptor (beta chain). Its matching antigen is unknown. Generated by immunoSEQ multiplex PCR, the TCRdb table keeps only in-frame clones and is missing some. The data show 2,500,000 or so clones, approximately 94% seen once. This specimen comes from a study of shared clonotypes between healthy human individuals. Study results and limitations: Despite large depth, rarefaction showed incomplete sorted-subset sequencing. Memory subsets had estimated richness that was generally smaller than that of naive subsets.

The CDR3 has 15 amino acids. V trimming: 0 bases; J trimming: 9 bases; junction bases outside the gene matches: 6. Germline lookup yields CDR1 SGHRS and CDR2 YFSETQ. A split of CD4+ cells into CD45RA+ naive and CD45RA-negative memory subsets was performed. This TCR was recovered from a young man in good health. The sequenced sample was naive CD4+ T cells sorted from blood. Subset indicated: CD45RA+ positively selected. The chain joins TRBV5-1 to TRBJ1-6; the match to TRBD1 covers 7 bases. The CDR3 DNA sequence: TGCGCCAGCAGCTTGGATCGCCAGGGGGTTTCACCCCTCCACTTT. It translates to CASSLDRQGVSPLHF.